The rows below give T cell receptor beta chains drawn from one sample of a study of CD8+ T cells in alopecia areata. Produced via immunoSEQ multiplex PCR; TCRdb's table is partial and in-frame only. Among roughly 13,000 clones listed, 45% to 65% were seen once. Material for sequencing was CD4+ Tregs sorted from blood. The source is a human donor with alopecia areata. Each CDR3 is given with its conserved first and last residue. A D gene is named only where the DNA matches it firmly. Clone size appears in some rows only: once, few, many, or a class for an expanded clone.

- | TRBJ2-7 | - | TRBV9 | CASSVAMRDHEQYF | TGTGCCAGCAGCGTAGCGATGCGGGATCACGAGCAGTACTTC
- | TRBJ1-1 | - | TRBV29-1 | CSVVVQGAFF | TGCAGCGTTGTGGTTCAGGGCGCTTTCTTT
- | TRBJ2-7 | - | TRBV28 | CASSFRSGSYEQYF | TGTGCCAGCAGTTTTCGTAGCGGATCCTACGAGCAGTACTTC
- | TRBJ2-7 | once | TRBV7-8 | CASSLAGGLEQYF | TGTGCCAGCAGCTTAGCGGGGGGTCTGGAGCAGTACTTC
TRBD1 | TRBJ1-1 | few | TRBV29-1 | CSVRDRGMNTEAFF | TGCAGCGTTAGGGACAGGGGAATGAACACTGAAGCTTTCTTT
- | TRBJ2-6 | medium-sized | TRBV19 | CASTLPLGAGANVLTF | TGTGCCAGTACTCTACCGCTGGGGGCTGGGGCCAACGTCCTGACTTTC
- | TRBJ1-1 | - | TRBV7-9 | CASSASGGVGTEAFF | TGTGCCAGCAGCGCTAGCGGAGGGGTGGGCACTGAAGCTTTCTTT
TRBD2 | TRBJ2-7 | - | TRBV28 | CASSPSSGRADEQYF | TGTGCCAGCAGTCCGTCGAGCGGGAGGGCCGACGAGCAGTACTTC
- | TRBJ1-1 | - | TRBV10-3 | CAISESGGRGAEAFF | TGTGCCATCAGTGAGTCCGGGGGGCGCGGGGCTGAAGCTTTCTTT
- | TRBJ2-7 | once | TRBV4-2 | CASSQDFTSYEQYF | TGTGCCAGCAGCCAAGACTTCACTTCCTACGAGCAGTACTTC
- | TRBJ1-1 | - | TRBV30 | CAWSVSGSAFF | TGTGCCTGGAGTGTATCAGGGAGCGCTTTCTTT
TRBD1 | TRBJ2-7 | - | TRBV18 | CASSPDRQGGEQYF | TGTGCCAGCTCACCCGACCGACAGGGGGGCGAGCAGTACTTC
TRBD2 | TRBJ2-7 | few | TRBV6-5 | CATGGLAAYEQYF | TGTGCCACCGGAGGACTAGCAGCCTACGAGCAGTACTTC
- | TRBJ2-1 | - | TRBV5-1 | CASSLASGRYNEQFF | TGCGCCAGCAGCTTGGCCAGCGGAAGATACAATGAGCAGTTCTTC
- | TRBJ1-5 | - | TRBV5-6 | CASSPDPNQPQHF | TGTGCCAGCAGCCCGGACCCTAATCAGCCCCAGCATTTT
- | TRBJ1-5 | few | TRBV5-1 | CASSLAPPDQPQHF | TGCGCCAGCAGCTTGGCCCCCCCCGATCAGCCCCAGCATTTT
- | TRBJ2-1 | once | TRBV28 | CASSLLQGWEFF | TGTGCCAGCAGTTTACTCCAGGGCTGGGAGTTCTTC